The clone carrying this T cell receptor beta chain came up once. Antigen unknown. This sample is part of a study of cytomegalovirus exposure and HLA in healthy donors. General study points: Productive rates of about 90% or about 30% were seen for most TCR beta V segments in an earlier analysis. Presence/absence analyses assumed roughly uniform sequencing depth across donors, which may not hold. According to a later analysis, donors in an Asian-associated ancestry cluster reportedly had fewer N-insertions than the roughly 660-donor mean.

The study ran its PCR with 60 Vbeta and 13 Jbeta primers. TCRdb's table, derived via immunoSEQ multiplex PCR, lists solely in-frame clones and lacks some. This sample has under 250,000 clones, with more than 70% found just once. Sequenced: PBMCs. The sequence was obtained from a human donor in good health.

The CDR3 DNA reads as TGTGCCAGCAGCGGGACAGCGCAGGATACGCAGTATTTT. Protein: CASSGTAQDTQYF. The V and J genes are TRBV5-4 and TRBJ2-3, with 7 bases lining up with TRBD1. V shed 4 bases, J shed 6 bases, and the junction held 5 bases outside the gene matches. The CDR3 is 13 amino acids. Germline CDR1 and CDR2: SGHNT and YYREEE (reference sequence).